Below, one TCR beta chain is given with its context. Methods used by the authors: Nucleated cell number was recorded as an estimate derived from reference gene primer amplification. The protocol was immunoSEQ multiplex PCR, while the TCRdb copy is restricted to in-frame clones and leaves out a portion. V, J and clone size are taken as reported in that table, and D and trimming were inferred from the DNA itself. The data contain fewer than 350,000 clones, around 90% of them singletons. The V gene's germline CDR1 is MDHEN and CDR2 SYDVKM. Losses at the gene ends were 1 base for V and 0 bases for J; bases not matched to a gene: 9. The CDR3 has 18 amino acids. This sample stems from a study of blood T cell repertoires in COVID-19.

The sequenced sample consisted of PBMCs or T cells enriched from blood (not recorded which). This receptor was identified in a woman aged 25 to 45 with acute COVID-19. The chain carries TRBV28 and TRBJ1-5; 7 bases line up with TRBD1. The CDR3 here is CASSLSGTAIYSNQPQHF. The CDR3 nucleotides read TGTGCCAGCAGTTTATCTGGGACAGCGATTTATAGCAATCAGCCCCAGCATTTT.